A selection of T cell receptor beta chains follows, all from one sample in a study of T cell responses to AZD1222 COVID-19 vaccine. Libraries were prepared by immunoSEQ multiplex PCR; TCRdb keeps only in-frame clonotypes and omits some of them. The top ten clones hold less than 2.5% of a sample with some 91,000 clones, about 89% of them seen once. Sequencing used peripheral blood, obtained on day 0 of AZD1222 vaccination. The receptors stem from an adult in good health. The CDR3 runs from the conserved cysteine through the conserved F or W. Each record gives: CDR3 DNA, CDR3 protein, J gene, V gene, clone size, D gene. D genes are given only for firm matches. Only part of the rows carry a size: once, few, many, or a class if the clone is expanded.

CDR3nt: TGTGCCAGCAGCCAAACCGGGACTAAGAACTACGAGCAGTACTTC
CDR3aa: CASSQTGTKNYEQYF
j_gene: TRBJ2-7
v_gene: TRBV7-9
abundance: -
d_gene: TRBD2

CDR3nt: TGTGCCAGCAGTCCAATCGGGGCACTAGCGGGGGCCCCCTTCGCCGGGGAGCTGTTTTTT
CDR3aa: CASSPIGALAGAPFAGELFF
j_gene: TRBJ2-2
v_gene: TRBV9
abundance: -
d_gene: TRBD2

CDR3nt: TGTGCCAGCTCACCGGAAGGCGCCGAGCAGTACTTC
CDR3aa: CASSPEGAEQYF
j_gene: TRBJ2-7
v_gene: TRBV18
abundance: -
d_gene: -

CDR3nt: TGTGCCACACCAAGGGGCAGCGGCAACTCCTACAATGAGCAGTTCTTC
CDR3aa: CATPRGSGNSYNEQFF
j_gene: TRBJ2-1
v_gene: TRBV19
abundance: -
d_gene: -

CDR3nt: TGTGCCAGCAGTGATTGGGGGAACACTGAAGCTTTCTTT
CDR3aa: CASSDWGNTEAFF
j_gene: TRBJ1-1
v_gene: TRBV2
abundance: -
d_gene: -

CDR3nt: TGTGCCAGCAGTGAAGGGATGGAGGGGAATTCACCCCTCCACTTT
CDR3aa: CASSEGMEGNSPLHF
j_gene: TRBJ1-6
v_gene: TRBV6-1
abundance: few
d_gene: -

CDR3nt: TGTGCCAGCAGCGTAGATGATAGCGGGAGTGGTACTACGAAGCAGTACTTC
CDR3aa: CASSVDDSGSGTTKQYF
j_gene: TRBJ2-7
v_gene: TRBV9
abundance: -
d_gene: TRBD2

CDR3nt: TGTGCCAGCAGTTACTCGAACCTCCCCGGGGAGCTGTTTTTT
CDR3aa: CASSYSNLPGELFF
j_gene: TRBJ2-2
v_gene: TRBV6-5
abundance: -
d_gene: -

CDR3nt: TGTGCCAGCAGTTACGGGACAGGGCAAGAGACCCAGTACTTC
CDR3aa: CASSYGTGQETQYF
j_gene: TRBJ2-5
v_gene: TRBV6-6
abundance: -
d_gene: TRBD1

CDR3nt: TGTGCCAGCAGCGGGACAGGGATTAGCGGCTACACCTTC
CDR3aa: CASSGTGISGYTF
j_gene: TRBJ1-2
v_gene: TRBV9
abundance: -
d_gene: TRBD1

CDR3nt: TGTGCCAGCAGCAAAGCGGTCGTTAAAACCGGGACAGGGGGACTTTACGAGCAGTACTTC
CDR3aa: CASSKAVVKTGTGGLYEQYF
j_gene: TRBJ2-7
v_gene: TRBV21-1
abundance: -
d_gene: -

CDR3nt: TGTGCCTGGAGTGTAGGCGGGGGGCTCGATGGCTACACCTTC
CDR3aa: CAWSVGGGLDGYTF
j_gene: TRBJ1-2
v_gene: TRBV30
abundance: -
d_gene: -

CDR3nt: TGCGCCAGCAGCTCGGCCGGGACAGGGTCTGAGTACTTC
CDR3aa: CASSSAGTGSEYF
j_gene: TRBJ2-7
v_gene: TRBV5-1
abundance: few
d_gene: TRBD1

CDR3nt: TGTGCCTGGAGATCGCCGTACCAATTCTCTGGAAACACCATATATTTT
CDR3aa: CAWRSPYQFSGNTIYF
j_gene: TRBJ1-3
v_gene: TRBV30
abundance: -
d_gene: -

CDR3nt: TGTGCCAGCAGCCAAGAGGCAGGGGGCACAGATACGCAGTATTTT
CDR3aa: CASSQEAGGTDTQYF
j_gene: TRBJ2-3
v_gene: TRBV4-2
abundance: -
d_gene: -

CDR3nt: TGTGCCAGTAGTGAACATACAGGGTTTGATCAGCCCCAGCATTTT
CDR3aa: CASSEHTGFDQPQHF
j_gene: TRBJ1-5
v_gene: TRBV19
abundance: -
d_gene: -

CDR3nt: TGTGCCATCAGTGAGTCACGGCAGCCGAATCAGCCCCAGCATTTT
CDR3aa: CAISESRQPNQPQHF
j_gene: TRBJ1-5
v_gene: TRBV10-3
abundance: -
d_gene: -

CDR3nt: TGTGCCAGTAGTATTCGGCCCCCCCAGGGGGGTGAAAAACTGTTTTTT
CDR3aa: CASSIRPPQGGEKLFF
j_gene: TRBJ1-4
v_gene: TRBV19
abundance: once
d_gene: TRBD1

CDR3nt: TGCGCCAGCAGCACGGGGACCTATGGCTACACCTTC
CDR3aa: CASSTGTYGYTF
j_gene: TRBJ1-2
v_gene: TRBV5-1
abundance: -
d_gene: -

CDR3nt: TGTGCCAGCAGCTTTAGGAACACTGAAGCTTTCTTT
CDR3aa: CASSFRNTEAFF
j_gene: TRBJ1-1
v_gene: TRBV5-6
abundance: once
d_gene: -

CDR3nt: TGTGCCAGCAGTTTCACGAACACTGAAGCTTTCTTT
CDR3aa: CASSFTNTEAFF
j_gene: TRBJ1-1
v_gene: TRBV12-3/TRBV12-4
abundance: -
d_gene: -

CDR3nt: TGTGCCAGTAGAGCGGGGCGGGTCACTGAAGCTTTCTTT
CDR3aa: CASRAGRVTEAFF
j_gene: TRBJ1-1
v_gene: TRBV19
abundance: -
d_gene: -

CDR3nt: TGTGCCAGCTCTCCGGACAGCTCCTTCGGAAACACCATATATTTT
CDR3aa: CASSPDSSFGNTIYF
j_gene: TRBJ1-3
v_gene: TRBV18
abundance: once
d_gene: -

CDR3nt: TGTGCCAGCAGTCCGAGGGTTACTGAAGCTTTCTTT
CDR3aa: CASSPRVTEAFF
j_gene: TRBJ1-1
v_gene: TRBV12-3/TRBV12-4
abundance: -
d_gene: -

CDR3nt: TGTGCCAGCAGCCTATACCTCGGACAGGGAAAAGAGACCCAGTACTTC
CDR3aa: CASSLYLGQGKETQYF
j_gene: TRBJ2-5
v_gene: TRBV7-9
abundance: -
d_gene: TRBD1

CDR3nt: TGTGCCAGCAGTGAAGCAAACAGGGCCTATGGCTACACCTTC
CDR3aa: CASSEANRAYGYTF
j_gene: TRBJ1-2
v_gene: TRBV2
abundance: -
d_gene: -

CDR3nt: TGTGCCAGCAGCCAAGTTGGGGGATCCGAGCAGTACTTC
CDR3aa: CASSQVGGSEQYF
j_gene: TRBJ2-7
v_gene: TRBV3-1/TRBV3-2
abundance: -
d_gene: -

CDR3nt: TGTGCCAGCTCAGTAGGGGGGAGAGAGCAGTTCTTC
CDR3aa: CASSVGGREQFF
j_gene: TRBJ2-1
v_gene: TRBV3-1/TRBV3-2
abundance: -
d_gene: -

CDR3nt: TGTGCCAGCAGAAACTGGGGGATCGCTGAAGCTTTCTTT
CDR3aa: CASRNWGIAEAFF
j_gene: TRBJ1-1
v_gene: TRBV6-5
abundance: few
d_gene: -

CDR3nt: TGTGCCAGCAGTGTCGGCGGGAGAGACACAGATACGCAGTATTTT
CDR3aa: CASSVGGRDTDTQYF
j_gene: TRBJ2-3
v_gene: TRBV6-4
abundance: -
d_gene: TRBD2

CDR3nt: TGTGCCAGCAGGGAGGGACCCCCCAATCAGCCCCAGCATTTT
CDR3aa: CASREGPPNQPQHF
j_gene: TRBJ1-5
v_gene: TRBV27
abundance: -
d_gene: -

CDR3nt: TGTGCCAGCAGCCAATTGGACAGTCTGAACACTGAAGCTTTCTTT
CDR3aa: CASSQLDSLNTEAFF
j_gene: TRBJ1-1
v_gene: TRBV7-9
abundance: -
d_gene: -

CDR3nt: TGTGCCAGCTCACCTACCGGGACGGACAATTCACCCCTCCACTTT
CDR3aa: CASSPTGTDNSPLHF
j_gene: TRBJ1-6
v_gene: TRBV18
abundance: -
d_gene: -

CDR3nt: TGTGCCAGTAGTATATCAGCAGGGGGACCGAACACCGGGGAGCTGTTTTTT
CDR3aa: CASSISAGGPNTGELFF
j_gene: TRBJ2-2
v_gene: TRBV19
abundance: -
d_gene: TRBD1

CDR3nt: TGCGCCAGCAGCTTGGAGGGACTAGCGGGGTCTCAAGAGACCCAGTACTTC
CDR3aa: CASSLEGLAGSQETQYF
j_gene: TRBJ2-5
v_gene: TRBV5-1
abundance: -
d_gene: TRBD2

CDR3nt: TGTGCCAGCAGCCAAGAAGGTAACTATGGCTACACCTTC
CDR3aa: CASSQEGNYGYTF
j_gene: TRBJ1-2
v_gene: TRBV3-1/TRBV3-2
abundance: -
d_gene: -

CDR3nt: TGTGCCAGCAGTTACGGGAAAGACAGGGATACCAATGAAGCTTTCTTT
CDR3aa: CASSYGKDRDTNEAFF
j_gene: TRBJ1-1
v_gene: TRBV6-6
abundance: few
d_gene: TRBD1

CDR3nt: TGTGCCAGCAGCTTCAACTCATTACAAAAAGCTTTCTTT
CDR3aa: CASSFNSLQKAFF
j_gene: TRBJ1-1
v_gene: TRBV11-3
abundance: -
d_gene: -

CDR3nt: TGTGCCAGCTCACCACCGGAGCGGGGATCGGAGACCCAGTACTTC
CDR3aa: CASSPPERGSETQYF
j_gene: TRBJ2-5
v_gene: TRBV18
abundance: -
d_gene: TRBD2

CDR3nt: TGTGCCAGCAGTTACTCGATCTCGGCTAGCGGGACGGTGCAGTACTTC
CDR3aa: CASSYSISASGTVQYF
j_gene: TRBJ2-7
v_gene: TRBV6-5
abundance: -
d_gene: TRBD2

CDR3nt: TGTGCCAGCAGCCAAGGTCGGCACAATGAGCAGTTCTTC
CDR3aa: CASSQGRHNEQFF
j_gene: TRBJ2-1
v_gene: TRBV7-9
abundance: -
d_gene: -